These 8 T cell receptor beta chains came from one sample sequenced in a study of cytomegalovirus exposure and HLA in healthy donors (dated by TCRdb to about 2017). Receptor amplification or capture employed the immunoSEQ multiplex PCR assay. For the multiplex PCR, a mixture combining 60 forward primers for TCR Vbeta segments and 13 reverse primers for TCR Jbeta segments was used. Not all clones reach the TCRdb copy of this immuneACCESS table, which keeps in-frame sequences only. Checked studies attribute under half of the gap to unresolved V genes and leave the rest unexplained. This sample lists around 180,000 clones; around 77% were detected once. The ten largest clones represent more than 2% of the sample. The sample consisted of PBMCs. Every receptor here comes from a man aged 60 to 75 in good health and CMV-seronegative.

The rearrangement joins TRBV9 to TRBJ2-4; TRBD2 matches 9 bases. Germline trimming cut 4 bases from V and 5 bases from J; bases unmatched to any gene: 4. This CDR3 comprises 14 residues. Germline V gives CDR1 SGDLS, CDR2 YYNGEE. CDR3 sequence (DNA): TGTGCCAGCAGCCCCCGGACTAGCGAAAACATTCAGTACTTC. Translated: CASSPRTSENIQYF. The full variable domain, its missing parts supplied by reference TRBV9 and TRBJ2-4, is DSGVTQTPKHLITATGQRVTLRCSPRSGDLSVYWYQQSLDQGLQFLIQYYNGEERAKGNILERFSAQQFPDLHSELNLSSLELGDSALYFCASSPRTSENIQYFGAGTRLSVL.

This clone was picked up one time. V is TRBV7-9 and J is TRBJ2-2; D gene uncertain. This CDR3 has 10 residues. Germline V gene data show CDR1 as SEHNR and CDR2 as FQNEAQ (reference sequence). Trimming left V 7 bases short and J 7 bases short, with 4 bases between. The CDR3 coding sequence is TGTGCCAGCACCCTCGGGGAGCTGTTTTTT. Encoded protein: CASTLGELFF.

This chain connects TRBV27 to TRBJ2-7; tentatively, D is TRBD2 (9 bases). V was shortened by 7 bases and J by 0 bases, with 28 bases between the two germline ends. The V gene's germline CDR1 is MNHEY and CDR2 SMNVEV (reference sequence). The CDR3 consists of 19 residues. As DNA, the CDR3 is TGTGCCAGCACCCAAGCGGGGGGACAGGTAGGATCGAACTCCTACGAGCAGTACTTC. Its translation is CASTQAGGQVGSNSYEQYF.

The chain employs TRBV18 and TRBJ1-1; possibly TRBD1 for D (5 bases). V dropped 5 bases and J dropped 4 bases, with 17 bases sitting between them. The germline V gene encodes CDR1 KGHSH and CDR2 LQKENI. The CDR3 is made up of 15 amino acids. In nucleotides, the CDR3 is TGTGCCAGCTCAACCACGGACCAGGGTGGCACTGAAGCTTTCTTT. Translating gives CASSTTDQGGTEAFF.

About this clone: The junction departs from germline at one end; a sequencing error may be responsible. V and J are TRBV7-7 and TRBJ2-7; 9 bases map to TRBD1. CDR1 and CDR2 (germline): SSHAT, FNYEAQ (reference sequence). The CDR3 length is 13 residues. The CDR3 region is CASSTDRGSEQYF. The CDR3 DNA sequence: TGTGCTAGCAGCACGGACAGGGGATCCGAGCAGTACTTC.

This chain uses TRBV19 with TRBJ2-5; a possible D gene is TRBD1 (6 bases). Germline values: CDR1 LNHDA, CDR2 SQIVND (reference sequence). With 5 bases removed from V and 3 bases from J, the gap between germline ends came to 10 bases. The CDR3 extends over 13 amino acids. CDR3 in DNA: TGTGCCAGTAGTTTGGACAGAGAAGAGACCCAGTACTTC. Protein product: CASSLDREETQYF.

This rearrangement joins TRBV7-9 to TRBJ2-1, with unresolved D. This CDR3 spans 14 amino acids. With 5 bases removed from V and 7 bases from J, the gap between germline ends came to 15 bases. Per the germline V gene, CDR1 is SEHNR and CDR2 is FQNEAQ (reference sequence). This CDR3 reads CASSPPGVKNEQFF. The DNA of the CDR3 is TGTGCCAGCAGCCCCCCCGGAGTTAAAAATGAGCAGTTCTTC.

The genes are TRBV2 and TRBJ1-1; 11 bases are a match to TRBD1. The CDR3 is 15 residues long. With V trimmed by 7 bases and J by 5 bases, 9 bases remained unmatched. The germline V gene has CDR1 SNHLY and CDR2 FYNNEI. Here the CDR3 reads CASIVTGTGGTEAFF. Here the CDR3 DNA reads TGTGCCAGCATTGTGACTGGGACAGGGGGGACTGAAGCTTTCTTT.